This T cell receptor beta chain was profiled in a study of early T cells in non-severe SARS-CoV-2 infection (dated by TCRdb to 2020 to 2023). About the investigation overall: TCR sequencing used bulk RNA from unsorted whole blood, so alpha and beta chains could not be paired. Summary of the overall study and its limitations: Matching against VDJdb was skewed toward anti-spike CD8 responses, likely underestimated virus-specific expansions, and missed private and CD4 specificities.

A case-control design nested within a healthcare worker cohort in London, UK, was used, with weekly nasopharyngeal swab PCR tests and blood sampling performed. Healthcare workers were enrolled in the week of the UK lockdown, from 23 to 31 March 2020, and were followed every week for up to roughly 16 weeks. This clonotype was picked up a small number of times. Its antigen specificity is not known. No base qualities exist here, and no much larger clone lies one base off it. To prepare the library, 5' RACE was applied. The listed sequencing device is NextSeq 500. The TCR library protocol attached unique molecular identifiers to individual cDNA molecules to correct for sequencing error and PCR bias. Both TCR alpha and beta chains were sequenced, and tight co-correlation was observed between alpha and beta sequence abundances in each sample. On the authors' methods: Decombinator V4 was used to annotate the V gene, J gene and CDR3 of the TCR sequences. TCRs were defined as expanded if a significant change between any two time points was detected under a Poisson model with p below 0.0001. TCR abundances were normalised to the total number of TCRs sequenced in each sample and reported as counts per million. MAIT TCRs were defined by TRAV1-2 paired with TRAJ12, TRAJ20 or TRAJ33, and iNKT TCRs by TRAV10 paired with TRAJ18. VDJdb, accessed 1 November 2021, was searched for CMV, EBV and SARS-CoV-2 annotated TCRs, excluding TCRs annotated for multiple antigens. The public sequencing data were trimmed at Q25 with fastp and processed into clonotypes with MiXCR by TCRdb, which kept only in-frame beta chains. Rows are unified per CDR3 protein, each entry keeping the most common DNA and genes. The V and J calls were not made by the authors but by TCRdb's processing. This sample comprises about 83,000 distinct CDR3 sequences, roughly 13% of them detected only once. The ten largest clones add up to around 1.5% of the sample.

Reading from cysteine to phenylalanine, the CDR3 counts 14 amino acids. The only DNA kept is the CDR3, 42 bases in frame from the first base. The germline V gene (reference sequence) specifies LNHDA as CDR1 and SQIVND as CDR2. V gives up 0 bases and J gives up 6 bases, and the segment between their germline ends measures 12 bases. Input material: whole blood. This sequence was found in an adult who was a healthcare worker with PCR-confirmed SARS-CoV-2 infection or an uninfected control (not recorded which). Rearrangement joined TRBV19 to TRBJ2-7; TRBD1 might be the D gene, on 6 matching bases. The DNA reads as follows: TGTGCCAGTAGTATAGACTGGCAGGGGCCCGAGCAGTACTTC. This encodes CASSIDWQGPEQYF.